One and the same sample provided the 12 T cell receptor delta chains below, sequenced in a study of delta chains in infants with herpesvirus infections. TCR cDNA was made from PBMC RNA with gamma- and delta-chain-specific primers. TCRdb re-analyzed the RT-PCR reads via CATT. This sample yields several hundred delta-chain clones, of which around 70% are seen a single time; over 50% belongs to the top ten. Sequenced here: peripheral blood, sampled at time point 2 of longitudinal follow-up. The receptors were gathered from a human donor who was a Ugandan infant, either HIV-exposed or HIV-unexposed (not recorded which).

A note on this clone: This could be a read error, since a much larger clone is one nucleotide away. For the CDR3, the DNA is TGTGCCTGTGACTATTTACTGGGGGATCACACCGATAAACTCATCTTT. This gives the protein CACDYLLGDHTDKLIF. This chain connects TRDV2 to TRDJ1; 10 nucleotides align to TRDD3. V shed 3 bases, J shed 0 bases, and the junction held 6 bases outside the gene matches. This CDR3 contains 16 residues. Germline V lookup: CDR1 GEAIGNYY, CDR2 EKD.

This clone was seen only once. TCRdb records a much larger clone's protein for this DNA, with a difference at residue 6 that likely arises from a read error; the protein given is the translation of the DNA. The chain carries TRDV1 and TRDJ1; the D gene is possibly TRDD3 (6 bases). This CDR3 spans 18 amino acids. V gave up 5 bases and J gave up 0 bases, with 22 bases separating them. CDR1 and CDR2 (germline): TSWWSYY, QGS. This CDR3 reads CALGPPYKVGDHTDKLIF. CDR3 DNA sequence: TGTGCTCTTGGGCCTCCCTACAAGGTTGGGGATCACACCGATAAACTCATCTTT.

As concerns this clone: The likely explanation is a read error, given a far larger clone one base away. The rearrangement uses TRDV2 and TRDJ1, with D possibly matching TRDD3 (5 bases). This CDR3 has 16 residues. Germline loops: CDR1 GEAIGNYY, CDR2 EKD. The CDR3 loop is CARDTVGGSYTDKLIF. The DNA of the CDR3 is TGTGCCCGTGACACCGTCGGGGGGTCGTACACCGATAAACTCATCTTT.

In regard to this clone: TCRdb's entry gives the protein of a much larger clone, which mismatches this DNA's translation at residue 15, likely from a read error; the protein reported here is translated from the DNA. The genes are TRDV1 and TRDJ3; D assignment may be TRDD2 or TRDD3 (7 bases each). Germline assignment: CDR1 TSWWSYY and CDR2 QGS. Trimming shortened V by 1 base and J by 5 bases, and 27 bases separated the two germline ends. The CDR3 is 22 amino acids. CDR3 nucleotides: TGTGCTCTTGGGGAACGGTCTTCCTATGGCAAGGGGGATCCCCGGGACACCCGACAGATGTTTTTC. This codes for CALGERSSYGKGDPRDTRQMFF.

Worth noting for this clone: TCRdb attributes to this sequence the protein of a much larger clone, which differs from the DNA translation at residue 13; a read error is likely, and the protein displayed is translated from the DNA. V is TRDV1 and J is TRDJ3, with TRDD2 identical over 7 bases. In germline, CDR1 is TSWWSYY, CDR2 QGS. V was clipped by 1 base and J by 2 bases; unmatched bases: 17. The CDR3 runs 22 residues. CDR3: CALGERSSYGKGGPWDTRQMFF. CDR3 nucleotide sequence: TGTGCTCTTGGGGAACGGTCTTCCTATGGCAAGGGGGGTCCCTGGGACACCCGACAGATGTTTTTC.

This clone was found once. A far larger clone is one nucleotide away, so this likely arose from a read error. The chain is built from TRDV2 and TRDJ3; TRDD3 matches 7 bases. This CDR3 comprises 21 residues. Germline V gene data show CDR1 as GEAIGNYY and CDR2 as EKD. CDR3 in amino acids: CACDTVEVSGGRSWDTRKMFF. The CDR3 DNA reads TGTGCCTGTGACACCGTAGAGGTTTCTGGGGGCCGTTCCTGGGACACCCGAAAGATGTTTTTC.

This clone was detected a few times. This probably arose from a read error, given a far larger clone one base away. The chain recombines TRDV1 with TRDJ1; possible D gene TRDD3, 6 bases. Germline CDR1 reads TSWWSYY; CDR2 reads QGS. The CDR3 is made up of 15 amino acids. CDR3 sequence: CALGEWGSNTDKPIF. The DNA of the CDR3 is TGTGCTCTTGGGGAGTGGGGGTCCAACACCGATAAACCCATCTTT.

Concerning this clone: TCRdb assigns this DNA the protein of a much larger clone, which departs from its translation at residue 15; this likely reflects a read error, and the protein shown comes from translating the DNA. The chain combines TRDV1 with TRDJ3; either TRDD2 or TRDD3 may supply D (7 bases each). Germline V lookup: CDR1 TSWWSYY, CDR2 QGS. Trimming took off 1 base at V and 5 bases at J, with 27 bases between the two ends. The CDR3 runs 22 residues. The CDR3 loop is CALGERSSYGKGDPGDTRQMFF. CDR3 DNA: TGTGCTCTTGGGGAACGGTCTTCCTATGGCAAGGGGGATCCCGGGGACACCCGACAGATGTTTTTC.

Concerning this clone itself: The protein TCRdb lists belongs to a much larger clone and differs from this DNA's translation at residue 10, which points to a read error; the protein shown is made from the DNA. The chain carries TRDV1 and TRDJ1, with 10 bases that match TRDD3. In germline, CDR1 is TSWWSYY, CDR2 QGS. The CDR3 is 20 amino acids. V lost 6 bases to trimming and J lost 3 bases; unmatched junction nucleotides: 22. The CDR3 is CALGFPTGGSSLLSPDKLIF. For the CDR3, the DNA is TGTGCTCTTGGATTCCCTACTGGGGGATCCTCCTTATTGAGCCCCGATAAACTCATCTTT.

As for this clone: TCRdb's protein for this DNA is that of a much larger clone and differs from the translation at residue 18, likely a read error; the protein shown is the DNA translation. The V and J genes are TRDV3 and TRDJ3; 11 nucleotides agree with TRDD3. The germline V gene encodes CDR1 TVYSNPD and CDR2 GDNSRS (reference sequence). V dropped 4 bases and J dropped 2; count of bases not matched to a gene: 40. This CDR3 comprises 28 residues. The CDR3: CASRPSYEFAGGYRARESGAWDTRQMFF. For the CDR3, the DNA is TGTGCCTCCCGGCCTTCCTACGAGTTCGCTGGGGGATACCGAGCTCGAGAGAGTGGGGCCTGGGACACCCGACAGATGTTTTTC.

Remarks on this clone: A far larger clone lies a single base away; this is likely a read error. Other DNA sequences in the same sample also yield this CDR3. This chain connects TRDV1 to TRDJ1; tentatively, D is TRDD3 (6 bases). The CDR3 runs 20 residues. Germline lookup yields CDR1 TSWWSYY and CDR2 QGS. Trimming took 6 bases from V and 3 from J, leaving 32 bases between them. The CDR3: CALGFPTGGPSLLSPDKLIF. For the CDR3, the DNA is TGTGCTCTTGGATTCCCTACCGGGGGACCCTCCTTATTGAGCCCCGATAAACTCATCTTT.

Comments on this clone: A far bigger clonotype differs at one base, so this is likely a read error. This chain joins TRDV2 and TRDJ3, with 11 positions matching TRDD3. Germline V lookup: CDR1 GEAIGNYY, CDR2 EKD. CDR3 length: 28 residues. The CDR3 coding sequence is TGTGCCTCCCGGCCTTCCTACGAGTTCGCTGGGGGATACCGAGCTCGAGAGAGGGGGGCCTGTGACACCCGACAGATGTTTTTC. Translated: CASRPSYEFAGGYRARERGACDTRQMFF.